These 16 T cell receptor beta chains share one sample of origin, sequenced in a study of T cells in Graves' hyperthyroidism and ophthalmopathy. RNA transcripts were the template for amplifying TCR beta CDR3 regions. In the first-round RT-PCR of the TCR CDR3, the HTBI primer set was used. TCRdb reprocessed the multiplex PCR reads with MiXCR, giving one entry per CDR3 protein. The data show about 99,000 distinct CDR3 sequences, about 45% seen once. Material for sequencing was blood. The source of these receptors is a man between 35 and 55 years old with Graves' hyperthyroidism.

This chain connects TRBV24-1 to TRBJ2-1; 8 nucleotides match TRBD1. CDR1 is KGHDR and CDR2 is SFDVKD in the germline V gene. The CDR3 is 13 residues long. Trimming cost V 7 bases and J 4 bases; bases outside gene matches: 2. The CDR3 sequence: CATRTGEYNEQFF. In nucleotides, the CDR3 is TGTGCCACCAGGACAGGGGAATACAATGAGCAGTTCTTC.

This clonotype was picked up many times. The chain combines TRBV6-5 with TRBJ2-7; 7 nucleotides line up with TRBD1. Germline V gene data show CDR1 as MNHEY and CDR2 as SVGAGI. The CDR3 length is 13 residues. The trim removed 0 bases at V and 6 bases at J, leaving 2 bases unmatched. This CDR3 reads CASSYSHRGEQYF. As DNA, the CDR3 is TGTGCCAGCAGTTACTCCCACAGGGGCGAGCAGTACTTC.

At least ten counts were recorded for this clonotype. V is TRBV11-2 and J is TRBJ1-1; D gene uncertain. V lost 3 bases and J lost 3, with 8 bases in between. The CDR3 is 13 residues long. Germline loops: CDR1 SGHAT, CDR2 FQNNGV. CDR3 residues: CASSFSSHTEAFF. DNA for the CDR3: TGTGCCAGCAGCTTTTCCTCCCACACTGAAGCTTTCTTT. Looking up the rest from reference TRBV11-2 and TRBJ1-1 gives the full variable domain: EAGVAQSPRYKIIEKRQSVAFWCNPISGHATLYWYQQILGQGPKLLIQFQNNGVVDDSQLPKDRFSAERLKGVDSTLKIQPAKLEDSAVYLCASSFSSHTEAFFGQGTRLTVV.

This clonotype occurred many times. This sequence joins TRBV2 and TRBJ1-4; the match to TRBD1 covers 12 bases. The CDR3 has 15 residues. After removal of 6 bases from V and 8 bases from J, the junction contained 7 bases not matched to a gene. CDR1 and CDR2 (germline): SNHLY, FYNNEI. The CDR3 here is CASRLTGTGGEKLFF. The CDR3 region has the DNA TGTGCCAGCAGATTAACCGGGACAGGGGGCGAAAAACTGTTTTTT.

This clonotype came up many times. This chain joins TRBV2 and TRBJ2-5; TRBD2 agrees at 14 bases. The CDR3 contains 18 residues. J was trimmed by 1 base and V by 4 bases; bases with no gene match: 8. Germline V gene sequence: CDR1 SNHLY, CDR2 FYNNEI. Here the CDR3 reads CASSGARTSGGLQETQYF. The CDR3 nucleotides read TGTGCCAGCAGTGGAGCCCGGACTAGCGGGGGGCTCCAAGAGACCCAGTACTTC.

The V and J genes are TRBV15 and TRBJ1-1, with D uncertain. This CDR3 is built from 16 residues. Germline assignment: CDR1 LNHNV and CDR2 YYDKDF (reference sequence). With 0 bases removed from V and 8 bases from J, the gap between germline ends came to 19 bases. Here the CDR3 DNA reads TGTGCCACCAGCAGAGATCCGCAGGATTGGGCGGCGGAAGCTTTCTTT. Protein sequence: CATSRDPQDWAAEAFF.

This chain uses TRBV5-6 with TRBJ2-2; TRBD1 agrees at 10 bases. The J segment lost 0 bases and the V segment lost 4 bases, leaving 6 bases of the junction unmatched. This CDR3 is 17 amino acids long. CDR1 is SGHDT, CDR2 YYEEEE, per germline. CDR3 amino acids: CASSPGTGAPNTGELFF. CDR3 bases: TGTGCCAGCAGCCCCGGGACAGGGGCCCCGAACACCGGGGAGCTGTTTTTT.

This clonotype was found many times. The genes are TRBV5-1 and TRBJ1-5, with 8 bases that match TRBD1. Trimming took 4 bases from V and 0 from J; bases not matched to a gene: 6. This CDR3 comprises 16 residues. Germline loops: CDR1 SGHRS, CDR2 YFSETQ. CDR3 residues: CASSPGQGGSNQPQHF. The CDR3 DNA reads as TGCGCCAGCAGCCCAGGACAGGGTGGTAGCAATCAGCCCCAGCATTTT.

The chain combines TRBV7-2 with TRBJ2-7; 10 bases agree with TRBD2. Germline loops: CDR1 SGHTA, CDR2 FQGNSA. The CDR3 covers 16 residues. V gave up 8 bases and J gave up 7 bases; unmatched junction bases: 17. The CDR3 is CASLSTSGKGFHEQYF. As DNA, the CDR3 is TGTGCCAGCCTCTCCACTAGCGGGAAAGGTTTCCATGAGCAGTACTTC. The complete variable domain, with remaining parts taken from reference TRBV7-2 and TRBJ2-7, reads GAGVSQSPSNKVTEKGKDVELRCDPISGHTALYWYRQSLGQGLEFLIYFQGNSAPDKSGLPSDRFSAERTGGSVSTLTIQRTQQEDSAVYLCASLSTSGKGFHEQYFGPGTRLTVT.

Ten or more counts support this clonotype. The V and J genes are TRBV20-1 and TRBJ2-7; a possible D gene is TRBD1 (5 bases). Germline CDR1 is DFQATT and CDR2 is SNEGSKA (reference sequence). Trimming shortened V by 0 bases and J by 2 bases, and 5 bases separated the two germline ends. This CDR3 is built from 12 residues. The CDR3 is CSARDRAYEQYF. The CDR3 DNA follows: TGCAGTGCTAGAGACAGGGCCTACGAGCAGTACTTC.

This clonotype has more than one count but fewer than ten. The rearrangement joins TRBV6-7 to TRBJ2-1; D remains ambiguous. TRBV6-7 is recorded as an ORF, its role being uncertain. Trimming removed 1 base from V and 7 bases from J, with 17 bases in between. The CDR3 has 16 amino acids. CDR3 coding DNA: TGTGCCAGCAGTTACTACGACTTCCCCATGGTGAATGAGCAGTTCTTC. Protein product: CASSYYDFPMVNEQFF.

This clonotype has more than one count but fewer than ten. The chain joins TRBV28 to TRBJ1-3; the D gene is possibly TRBD1 (6 bases). V lost 6 bases to trimming and J lost 4 bases, with 13 bases between them. Germline CDR1 and CDR2: MDHEN and SYDVKM. The CDR3 length is 14 residues. The chain's CDR3 is CASRSDRTGNTIYF. In DNA form, the CDR3 reads TGTGCCAGCAGGTCCGACAGGACCGGAAACACCATATATTTT. Using reference TRBV28 and TRBJ1-3 for the parts outside the CDR3, the full variable domain is DVKVTQSSRYLVKRTGEKVFLECVQDMDHENMFWYRQDPGLGLRLIYFSYDVKMKEKGDIPEGYSVSREKKERFSLILESASTNQTSMYLCASRSDRTGNTIYFGEGSWLTVV.

Regarding this clonotype: Without the conserved terminal phenylalanine or tryptophan, this CDR3 likely stems from a read error. The V call is TRBV2, the J call TRBJ2-7; D remains unclear. This CDR3 contains 14 residues. Germline-derived CDR1 and CDR2 are SNHLY and FYNNEI. CDR3 protein: CASSELARNHEQYL. Written as DNA, the CDR3 is TGTGCTAGCAGTGAATTGGCGAGGAACCACGAGCAGTACCTC.

The chain couples TRBV2 to TRBJ1-2, with 9 bases matching TRBD1. CDR1 is SNHLY and CDR2 is FYNNEI in the germline V gene. V lost 6 bases, J lost 5 bases, and 10 bases stayed unmatched. The CDR3 has 15 residues. CDR3 region: CASSPGQGPGYGYTF. CDR3 coding DNA: TGTGCCAGCAGCCCCGGACAGGGGCCCGGGTATGGCTACACCTTC.

This clonotype was seen at least ten times. The CDR3: CASSLVNQETQYF. In nucleotides, the CDR3 is TGTGCCAGCAGCTTGGTCAACCAAGAGACCCAGTACTTC. The V gene is TRBV5-8, the J gene TRBJ2-5; no firm D call. The CDR3 sequence is 13 residues long. Germline V CDR1 and CDR2: SGHTS, YDEGEE. Trimming took 0 bases from V and 0 from J, leaving 3 bases between them. Supplemented by reference TRBV5-8 and TRBJ2-5, the full variable domain reads EAGVTQSPTHLIKTRGQQATLRCSPISGHTSVYWYQQALGLGLQFLLWYDEGEERNRGNFPPRFSGRQFPNYSSELNVNALELEDSALYLCASSLVNQETQYFGPGTRLLVL.

On this clonotype itself: One end of the junction fails to match germline, which may point to a read error. This chain connects TRBV15 to TRBJ1-1; D ambiguous. This CDR3 comprises 12 residues. Germline V gives CDR1 LNHNV, CDR2 YYDKDF (reference sequence). CDR3 DNA: TGTGTCACCAGCAGGAACACGCATGAAGCTTTCTTT. Residues: CVTSRNTHEAFF.